This T cell receptor beta chain was found in a study of OX40 agonist ivuxolimab in advanced cancers. In the study overall: As their treatment, patients were administered ivuxolimab, an agonistic anti-OX40 (CD134) antibody.

V lost 0 bases, J lost 11 bases, and 8 bases lay in between. This CDR3 spans 12 amino acids. Germline CDR1 is SGHRS and CDR2 is YFSETQ. Produced via immunoSEQ multiplex PCR; TCRdb's table is partial and in-frame only. The data hold around 67,000 clones, with approximately 85% observed a single time. The V call is TRBV5-1, the J call TRBJ2-2; TRBD2 might be the D (6 bases). The source is an adult with an advanced solid tumor such as melanoma, head and neck, liver or kidney cancer. This specimen was CD4+ or CD8+ T cells sorted from blood, taken in a trial of the OX40 agonist ivuxolimab. The CDR3 DNA is TGCGCCAGCAGCTTGGAGGGACTTGAGCTGTTTTTT. This translates into CASSLEGLELFF.